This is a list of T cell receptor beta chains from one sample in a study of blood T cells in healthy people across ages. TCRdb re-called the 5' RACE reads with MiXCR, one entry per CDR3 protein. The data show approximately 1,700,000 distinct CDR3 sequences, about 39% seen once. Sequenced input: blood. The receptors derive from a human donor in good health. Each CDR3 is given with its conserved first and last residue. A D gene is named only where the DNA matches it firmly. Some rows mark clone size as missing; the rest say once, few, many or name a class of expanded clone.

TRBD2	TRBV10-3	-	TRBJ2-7	CAISELGTSGGPSSYEQYF	TGTGCCATCAGTGAGTTGGGGACTAGCGGGGGGCCTAGCTCCTACGAGCAGTACTTC
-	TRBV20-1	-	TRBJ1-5	CSALHHRVGNQPQHF	TGCAGTGCTCTACACCACCGTGTAGGCAATCAGCCCCAGCATTTT
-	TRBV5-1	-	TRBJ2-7	CASSNVHWVLDEQYF	TGCGCCAGCAGCAACGTACACTGGGTTTTGGACGAGCAGTACTTC
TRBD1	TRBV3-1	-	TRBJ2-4	CASSQISTGGGNIQYF	TGTGCCAGCAGCCAAATCTCGACAGGGGGCGGAAACATTCAGTACTTC
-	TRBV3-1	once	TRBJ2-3	CASSQVYSHTSTDTQYF	TGTGCCAGCAGCCAAGTTTACAGCCACACTAGCACAGATACGCAGTATTTT
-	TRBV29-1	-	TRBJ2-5	CSVGSGYGETQYF	TGCAGCGTTGGAAGTGGATATGGGGAGACCCAGTACTTC
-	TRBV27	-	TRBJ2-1	CASSLQGNRYNEQFF	TGTGCCAGCAGTTTACAGGGAAATAGATACAATGAGCAGTTCTTC
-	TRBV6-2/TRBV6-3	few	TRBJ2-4	CASSYDTLAKNIQYF	TGTGCCAGCAGCTATGACACACTAGCCAAAAACATTCAGTACTTC
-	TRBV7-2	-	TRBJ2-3	CASSLVSGSSTDTQYF	TGTGCCAGCAGCTTAGTTTCGGGAAGCAGCACAGATACGCAGTATTTT
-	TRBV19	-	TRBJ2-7	CASSPDIVRYEQYF	TGTGCCAGTAGCCCGGACATTGTAAGATACGAGCAGTACTTC
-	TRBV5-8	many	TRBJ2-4	CASSLGPQNIQYF	TGTGCCAGCAGCTTGGGGCCCCAAAACATTCAGTACTTC
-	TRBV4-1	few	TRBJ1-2	CASSQTSEGPGGYTF	TGCGCCAGCAGCCAAACCTCCGAAGGGCCTGGTGGCTACACCTTC
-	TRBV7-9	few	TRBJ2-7	CASSPRGGKQYF	TGTGCCAGCAGCCCTCGTGGGGGAAAGCAGTACTTC
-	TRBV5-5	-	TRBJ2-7	CASSFEGIDYEQYF	TGTGCCAGCAGCTTTGAGGGAATCGACTACGAGCAGTACTTC
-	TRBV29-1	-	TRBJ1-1	CSVEVGPALSEAFF	TGCAGCGTTGAAGTCGGACCGGCTCTAAGTGAAGCTTTCTTT
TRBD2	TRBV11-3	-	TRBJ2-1	CASTQPSSGGPNNEQFF	TGTGCCAGCACCCAACCCTCGAGCGGGGGCCCTAACAATGAGCAGTTCTTC
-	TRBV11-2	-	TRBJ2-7	CASSSMWSYEQYF	TGTGCCAGCAGTTCAATGTGGTCGTACGAGCAGTACTTC
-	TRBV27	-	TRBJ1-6	CASSLSVGPLGSPLHF	TGTGCCAGCAGTTTATCCGTGGGACCCTTAGGTTCACCCCTCCACTTT
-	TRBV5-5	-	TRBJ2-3	CASSSGVRGGTDTQYF	TGTGCCAGCAGCTCGGGTGTGCGGGGAGGCACAGATACGCAGTATTTT
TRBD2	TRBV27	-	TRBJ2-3	CASSFGRGAWDTQYF	TGTGCCAGCAGTTTTGGGCGGGGGGCATGGGATACGCAGTATTTT
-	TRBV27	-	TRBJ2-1	CASSMRQDSLNEQFF	TGTGCCAGCAGTATGAGACAGGACTCCCTCAATGAGCAGTTCTTC
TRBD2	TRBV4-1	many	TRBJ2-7	CASSPSSGGLYEQYF	TGCGCCAGCAGCCCTTCTAGCGGGGGTCTCTACGAGCAGTACTTC
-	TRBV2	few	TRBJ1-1	CASASNTEAFF	TGTGCCAGCGCCTCGAACACTGAAGCTTTCTTT
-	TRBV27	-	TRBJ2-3	CASSLRIGYSTDTQYF	TGTGCCAGCAGTTTAAGGATAGGTTATAGCACAGATACGCAGTATTTT
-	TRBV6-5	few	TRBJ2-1	CASSYSTLLDTNEQFF	TGTGCCAGCAGTTACTCAACCCTGCTGGACACCAATGAGCAGTTCTTC
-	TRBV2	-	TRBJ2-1	CASSGARRNEQFF	TGTGCCAGCAGTGGGGCTAGGAGAAATGAGCAGTTCTTC
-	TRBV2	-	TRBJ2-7	CASNQDSFSPYEQYF	TGTGCCAGCAACCAAGACAGCTTTAGCCCCTACGAGCAGTACTTC
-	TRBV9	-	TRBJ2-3	CASSALRGTDTQYF	TGTGCCAGCAGCGCCCTCCGTGGCACAGATACGCAGTATTTT
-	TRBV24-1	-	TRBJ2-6	CATNTASGANVLTF	TGTGCCACCAACACAGCCTCTGGGGCCAACGTCCTGACTTTC
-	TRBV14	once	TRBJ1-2	CASSPSRVGGYTF	TGTGCCAGCAGCCCCTCTCGGGTGGGAGGCTACACCTTC
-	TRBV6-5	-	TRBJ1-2	CASSYLKRGFPYGYTF	TGTGCCAGCAGTTACCTCAAACGCGGGTTTCCCTATGGCTACACCTTC
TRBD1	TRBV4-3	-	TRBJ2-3	CASSQVYRGRDTQYF	TGCGCCAGCAGCCAAGTTTACAGGGGGCGAGATACGCAGTATTTT
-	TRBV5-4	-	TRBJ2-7	CASSLAPGRYEQYF	TGTGCCAGCAGCTTGGCGCCCGGGCGGTACGAGCAGTACTTC
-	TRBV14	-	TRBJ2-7	CASSRGEQNSREQYF	TGTGCCAGCAGCCGAGGGGAACAGAACTCCCGCGAGCAGTACTTC
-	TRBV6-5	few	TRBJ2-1	CASSSSSSNNEQFF	TGTGCCAGCAGTTCAAGTAGTAGCAACAATGAGCAGTTCTTC
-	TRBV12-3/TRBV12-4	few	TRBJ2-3	CASTRTVGSTDTQYF	TGTGCCAGCACTAGGACCGTGGGGAGCACAGATACGCAGTATTTT
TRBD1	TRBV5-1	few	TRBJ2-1	CASTGTGGSYNEQFF	TGCGCCAGTACCGGGACAGGGGGGTCCTACAATGAGCAGTTCTTC
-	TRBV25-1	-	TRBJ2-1	CASLSSSSIRNEQFF	TGTGCCAGCCTCAGCAGTTCCTCTATTCGCAATGAGCAGTTCTTC
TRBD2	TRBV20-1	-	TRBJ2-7	CSAKTSGGFYNEQYF	TGCAGTGCAAAAACTAGCGGGGGGTTCTACAATGAGCAGTACTTC
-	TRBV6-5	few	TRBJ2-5	CASSYDVGETQYF	TGTGCCAGCAGTTACGACGTCGGAGAGACCCAGTACTTC
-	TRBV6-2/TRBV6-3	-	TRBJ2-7	CASSYRQENPYEQYF	TGTGCCAGCAGTTACAGGCAGGAGAACCCCTACGAGCAGTACTTC
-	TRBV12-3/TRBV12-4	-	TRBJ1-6	CASSASGTFNSPLHF	TGTGCCAGCAGTGCGTCCGGGACGTTTAATTCACCCCTCCACTTT
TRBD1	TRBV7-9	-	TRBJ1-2	CASSLVPRRDRQANYGYTF	TGTGCCAGCAGCTTAGTGCCCCGGCGGGACAGGCAAGCTAACTATGGCTACACCTTC
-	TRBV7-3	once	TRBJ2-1	CASSSQGGRGVNEQFF	TGTGCCAGCAGTTCCCAGGGGGGGCGAGGGGTCAATGAGCAGTTCTTC
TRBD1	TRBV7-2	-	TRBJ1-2	CASSQTLTGAYGYTF	TGTGCCAGCAGCCAGACTCTCACAGGGGCTTATGGCTACACCTTC
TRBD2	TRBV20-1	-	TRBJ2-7	CSASQPGGDEQYF	TGCAGTGCTAGCCAACCGGGGGGAGACGAGCAGTACTTC
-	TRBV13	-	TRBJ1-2	CASSSDILYGYTF	TGTGCCAGCAGCTCCGACATCCTATATGGCTACACCTTC
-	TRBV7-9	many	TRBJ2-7	CASSTHEQYF	TGTGCCAGCAGCACCCACGAGCAGTACTTC
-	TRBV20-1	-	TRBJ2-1	CSAAVSRGNNEQFF	TGCAGTGCTGCAGTGAGCAGAGGGAACAATGAGCAGTTCTTC
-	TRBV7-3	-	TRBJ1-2	CASSSDSTDEGDGYTF	TGTGCCAGCAGCTCGGACAGCACGGACGAGGGAGATGGCTACACCTTC
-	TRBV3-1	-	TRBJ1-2	CASSPGRRANYGYTF	TGTGCCAGCAGCCCCGGACGGCGGGCTAACTATGGCTACACCTTC